A selection of T cell receptor beta chains follows, all from one sample in a study of metastatic and nonmetastatic thyroid tumors. Using MiXCR, TCRdb re-called clones from the PCR reads. Of about 15,000 clones in the sample, 3.5% to 4.5% were seen once. Sequencing used tumor tissue. All receptors come from a female donor with papillary thyroid cancer or a benign thyroid nodule (not recorded which). Some clones in this sample may be carry-over from other donors' samples. Each CDR3 is given with its conserved first and last residue. A D gene is named only where the DNA matches it firmly. Not all rows give a size; the values are once, few, many and, for expanded clones, a class.

clone size | J gene | D gene | V gene | CDR3 DNA | CDR3 protein
- | TRBJ2-3 | TRBD2 | TRBV6-5 | TGTGCCAGCAGTTACTCGGCGGGAGGGGCAGATACGCAGTATTTT | CASSYSAGGADTQYF
few | TRBJ1-1 | - | TRBV19 | TGTGCCAGTAGTCCTGGGGGGGGTGGCACTGAAGCTTTCTTT | CASSPGGGGTEAFF
few | TRBJ1-2 | - | TRBV28 | TGTGCCAGCACGGGGGGAATTAGCTATGGCTACACCTTC | CASTGGISYGYTF
few | TRBJ2-3 | - | TRBV2 | TGTGCCAGCAGTGGGCGGGCACAGAGCCCAGATACGCAGTATTTT | CASSGRAQSPDTQYF
medium-sized | TRBJ2-1 | - | TRBV11-3 | TGTGCCAGCAGCTCCGACAATGAGCAGTTCTTC | CASSSDNEQFF
- | TRBJ2-7 | - | TRBV20-1 | TGCAGTGCTAGAGGACTAGCCTACGAGCAGTACTTC | CSARGLAYEQYF
- | TRBJ2-2 | - | TRBV6-1 | TGTGCCAGCATTTATCGCACCGGGGAGCAGTTGTTT | CASIYRTGEQLF
few | TRBJ2-1 | TRBD1 | TRBV12-3/TRBV12-4 | TGTGCCAGCACCCGAGGGGGCAGAGACAATGAGCAGTTCTTC | CASTRGGRDNEQFF
medium-sized | TRBJ2-1 | - | TRBV27 | TGTGCCAGCAGCGAGGGACCGTACAATGAGCAGTTCTTC | CASSEGPYNEQFF
few | TRBJ2-7 | - | TRBV30 | TGTGCCTGGAGTGTACATACCTACGAGCAGTACTTC | CAWSVHTYEQYF
- | TRBJ1-3 | - | TRBV19 | TGTGCCAGTAAGAGTCCGGGGGTATCTGGAAACACCATATATTTT | CASKSPGVSGNTIYF
- | TRBJ2-2 | - | TRBV10-1 | TGCGCCAGCAGTCAGGGGGAGGCCGGGGAGCTGTTTTTT | CASSQGEAGELFF
few | TRBJ1-6 | - | TRBV6-1 | TGTGCCAGCAGATTCAGGGGTATTGGTTCACCCCTCCACTTT | CASRFRGIGSPLHF
few | TRBJ2-3 | - | TRBV28 | TGTGCCAGCAGTTTTCGAACGGGAGTGCCGGACACAGATACGCAGTATTTT | CASSFRTGVPDTDTQYF
few | TRBJ1-5 | - | TRBV12-3/TRBV12-4 | TGTGCCAGCAGCCAAGGGACGGGTCAGCCCCAGCATTTT | CASSQGTGQPQHF
few | TRBJ2-7 | TRBD1 | TRBV15 | TGTGCCACCAGCAGAGGTATGGGACAGGGGAATTCCTACGAGCAGTACTTC | CATSRGMGQGNSYEQYF
- | TRBJ2-7 | TRBD2 | TRBV6-5 | TGTGCCAGCAGTCACTACCCGGGACTAGCGGGAGGGCCCTACGAGCAGTACTTC | CASSHYPGLAGGPYEQYF
- | TRBJ2-1 | TRBD2 | TRBV9 | TGTGCCAGCAGCGTAGTCCCGACTAGCACCGAGCAGTTCTTC | CASSVVPTSTEQFF
large | TRBJ1-1 | - | TRBV6-5 | TGTGCCAGCAGTTACTCGGAGAACACTGAAGCTTTCTTT | CASSYSENTEAFF
- | TRBJ1-6 | - | TRBV9 | TGTGCCAGCAGCGTACAGACCGCTAATTCACCCCTCCACTTT | CASSVQTANSPLHF
- | TRBJ2-3 | - | TRBV10-3 | TGTGCCATCAGTGAGTCGGACACAGGTACGCAGTATTTT | CAISESDTGTQYF
- | TRBJ2-1 | - | TRBV7-9 | TGTGCCAGCAGCTTAATTGGTGAGCAGTTCTTC | CASSLIGEQFF
few | TRBJ2-7 | - | TRBV28 | TGTGCCAGCAGTTTAATCGCAGCCTCTCCCCGGGTCGAGCAGTACTTC | CASSLIAASPRVEQYF
- | TRBJ2-1 | TRBD2 | TRBV6-2/TRBV6-3 | TGTGCCAGCAGTCCCCGGACTAGCGGGAGGGCCCATGAGCAGTTCTTC | CASSPRTSGRAHEQFF
few | TRBJ2-6 | - | TRBV27 | TGTGCCAGCAGGGGCTCTGGGGCCAACGTCCTGACTTTC | CASRGSGANVLTF
few | TRBJ1-5 | - | TRBV6-5 | TGTGCCAGCAGTTACTCGTTCAATCAGCCCCAGCATTTT | CASSYSFNQPQHF
few | TRBJ2-7 | TRBD2 | TRBV6-2/TRBV6-3 | TGTGCCAGCAGATCAAAAGAATGGACTAGCGGGAGGCACGAGCAGTACTTC | CASRSKEWTSGRHEQYF
few | TRBJ1-6 | TRBD1 | TRBV19 | TGTGCCAGTAGTATAAAGGGACAGAATAATTCACCCCTCCACTTT | CASSIKGQNNSPLHF
few | TRBJ1-6 | - | TRBV6-5 | TGTGCCAGCAGTTACATGGCAGCGCAATATAATTCACCCCTCCACTTT | CASSYMAAQYNSPLHF
- | TRBJ1-2 | - | TRBV10-3 | TGTGCCATCAGTGAGCCGACAGCGGCATATGGCTACACCTTC | CAISEPTAAYGYTF
- | TRBJ1-5 | - | TRBV6-5 | TGTGCCAGCAGTTACGCGCTCAATCAGCCCCAGCATTTT | CASSYALNQPQHF
few | TRBJ2-7 | TRBD2 | TRBV7-2 | TGTGCCAGCAGCGCGGGACTAGCTTACGCTGAGCAGTACTTC | CASSAGLAYAEQYF
few | TRBJ2-7 | - | TRBV6-1 | TGTGCCAGCAGTGAGGCAGGGGTTGGGGAGCAGTACTTC | CASSEAGVGEQYF
- | TRBJ2-1 | TRBD1 | TRBV24-1 | TGTGCCACCAGTGATTATGGGACAGGTTCCTACAATGAGCAGTTCTTC | CATSDYGTGSYNEQFF
- | TRBJ1-5 | - | TRBV29-1 | TGCAGCGTTAAGAATAGCAATCAGCCCCAGCATTTT | CSVKNSNQPQHF
- | TRBJ2-7 | TRBD2 | TRBV12-3/TRBV12-4 | TGTGCCAGCAGTTTAAGCGGGAGTAACGTTTTCTACGAGCAGTACTTC | CASSLSGSNVFYEQYF
few | TRBJ2-7 | TRBD2 | TRBV12-3/TRBV12-4 | TGTGCCAGCAGTCCCCGGGGGGAGGGCCACTACGAGCAGTACTTC | CASSPRGEGHYEQYF
medium-sized | TRBJ2-3 | - | TRBV11-2 | TGTGCCAGCAGCTTAGGCGGGGACTCCACAGATACGCAGTATTTT | CASSLGGDSTDTQYF
few | TRBJ1-5 | - | TRBV6-2/TRBV6-3 | TGTGCCAGCAGCCGACGAGGGGGCAATCAGCCCCAGCATTTT | CASSRRGGNQPQHF
few | TRBJ1-2 | - | TRBV4-1 | TGCGCCAGCAGCCAAGATACACAGGCCTTCGCTAACTATGGCTACACCTTC | CASSQDTQAFANYGYTF
many | TRBJ2-3 | - | TRBV19 | TGTGCCAGTAGTACCTCCGGGACCAGGGGAGATACGCAGTATTTT | CASSTSGTRGDTQYF
few | TRBJ2-3 | - | TRBV6-1 | TGTGCCAGCAGTACCCTTGATACGCAGTATTTT | CASSTLDTQYF